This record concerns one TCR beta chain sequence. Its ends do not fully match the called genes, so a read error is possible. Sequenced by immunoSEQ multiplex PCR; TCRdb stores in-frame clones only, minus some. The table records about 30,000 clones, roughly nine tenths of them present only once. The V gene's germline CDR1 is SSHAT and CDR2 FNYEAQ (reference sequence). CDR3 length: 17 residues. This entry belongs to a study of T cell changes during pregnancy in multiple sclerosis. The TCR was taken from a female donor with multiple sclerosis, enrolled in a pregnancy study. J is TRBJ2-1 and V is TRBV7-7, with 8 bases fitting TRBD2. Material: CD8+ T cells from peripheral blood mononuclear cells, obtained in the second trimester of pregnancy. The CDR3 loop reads CASSLYAGGGSYNEQFF. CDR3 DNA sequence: TGTGCTAGCAGCTTATATGCGGGAGGAGGGTCCTACAATGAGCAGTTCTTC.